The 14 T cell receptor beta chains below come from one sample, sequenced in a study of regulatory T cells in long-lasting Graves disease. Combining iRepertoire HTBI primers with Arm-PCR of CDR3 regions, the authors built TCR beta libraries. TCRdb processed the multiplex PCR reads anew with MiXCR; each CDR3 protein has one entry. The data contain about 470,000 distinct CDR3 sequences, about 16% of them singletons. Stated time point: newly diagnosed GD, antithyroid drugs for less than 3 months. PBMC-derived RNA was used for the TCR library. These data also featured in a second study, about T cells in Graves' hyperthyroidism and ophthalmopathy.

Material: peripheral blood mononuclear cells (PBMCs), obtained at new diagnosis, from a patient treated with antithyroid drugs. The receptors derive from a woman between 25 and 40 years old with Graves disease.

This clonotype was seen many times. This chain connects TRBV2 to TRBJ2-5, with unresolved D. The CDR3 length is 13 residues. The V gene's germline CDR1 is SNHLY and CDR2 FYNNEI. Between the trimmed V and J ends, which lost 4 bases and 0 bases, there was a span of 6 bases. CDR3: CASSVANQETQYF. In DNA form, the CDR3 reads TGTGCCAGCAGTGTTGCCAACCAAGAGACCCAGTACTTC.

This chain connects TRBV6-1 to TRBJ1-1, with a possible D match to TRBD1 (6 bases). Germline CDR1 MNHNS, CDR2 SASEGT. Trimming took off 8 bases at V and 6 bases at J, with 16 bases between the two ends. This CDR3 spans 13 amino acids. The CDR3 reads CASSPGQSPEAFF. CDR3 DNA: TGTGCCAGCTCGCCGGGACAATCCCCTGAAGCTTTCTTT.

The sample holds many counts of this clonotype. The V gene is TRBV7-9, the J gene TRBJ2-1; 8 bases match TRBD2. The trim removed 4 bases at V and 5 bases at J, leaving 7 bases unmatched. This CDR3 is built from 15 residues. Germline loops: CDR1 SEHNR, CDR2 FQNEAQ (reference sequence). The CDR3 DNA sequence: TGTGCCAGCAGCTACCGAGCGGGGGAGCACAATGAGCAGTTCTTC. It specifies CASSYRAGEHNEQFF.

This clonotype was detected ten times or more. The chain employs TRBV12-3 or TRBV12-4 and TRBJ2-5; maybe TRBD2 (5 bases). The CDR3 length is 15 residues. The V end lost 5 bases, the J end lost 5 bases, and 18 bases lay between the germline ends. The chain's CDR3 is CASSKHWERTETQYF. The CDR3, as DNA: TGTGCCAGCAGTAAACATTGGGAGCGCACGGAGACCCAGTACTTC.

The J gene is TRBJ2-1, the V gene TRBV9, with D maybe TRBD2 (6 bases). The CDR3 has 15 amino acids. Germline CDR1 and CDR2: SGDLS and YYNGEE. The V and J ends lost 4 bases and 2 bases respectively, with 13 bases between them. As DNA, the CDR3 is TGTGCCAGCAGCCGTAGTGGAGGGACCTACAATGAGCAGTTCTTC. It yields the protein CASSRSGGTYNEQFF.

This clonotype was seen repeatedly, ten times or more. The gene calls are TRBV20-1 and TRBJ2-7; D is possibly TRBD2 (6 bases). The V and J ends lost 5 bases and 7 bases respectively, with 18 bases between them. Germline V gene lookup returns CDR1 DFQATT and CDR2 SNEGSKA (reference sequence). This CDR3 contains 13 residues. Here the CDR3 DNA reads TGCAGTGCTCGGACGGGGGTTACGATAGAGCAGTACTTC. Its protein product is CSARTGVTIEQYF.

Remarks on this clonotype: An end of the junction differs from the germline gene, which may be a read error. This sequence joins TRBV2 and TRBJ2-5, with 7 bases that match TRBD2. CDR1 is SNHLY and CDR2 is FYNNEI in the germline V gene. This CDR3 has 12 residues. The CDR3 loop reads CASSEARGTPRF. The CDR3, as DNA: TGTGCCAGCAGTGAAGCGCGGGGGACGCCACGCTTC. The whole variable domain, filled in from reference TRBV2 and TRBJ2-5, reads EPEVTQTPSHQVTQMGQEVILRCVPISNHLYFYWYRQILGQKVEFLVSFYNNEISEKSEIFDDQFSVERPDGSNFTLKIRSTKLEDSAMYFCASSEARGTPRFGPGTRLLVL.

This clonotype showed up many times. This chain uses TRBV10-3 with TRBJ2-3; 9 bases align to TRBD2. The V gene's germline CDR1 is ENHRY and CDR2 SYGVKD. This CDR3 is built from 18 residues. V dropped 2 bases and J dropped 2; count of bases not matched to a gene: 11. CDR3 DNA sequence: TGTGCCATCAGTGAGATTTCTGTGGCTAGCGGGATCACAGATACGCAGTATTTT. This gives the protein CAISEISVASGITDTQYF.

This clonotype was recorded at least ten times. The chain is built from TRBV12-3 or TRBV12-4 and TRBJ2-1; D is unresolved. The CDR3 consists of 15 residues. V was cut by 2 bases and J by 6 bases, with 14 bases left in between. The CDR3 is CASSLLRSRTNEQFF. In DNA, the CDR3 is TGTGCCAGCAGTTTATTGCGGTCCAGAACCAATGAGCAGTTCTTC.

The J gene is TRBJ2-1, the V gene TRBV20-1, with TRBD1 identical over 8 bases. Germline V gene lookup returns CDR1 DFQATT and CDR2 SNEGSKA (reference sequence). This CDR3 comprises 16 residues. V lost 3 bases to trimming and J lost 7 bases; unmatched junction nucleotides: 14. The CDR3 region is CSASFSVTGVGNEQFF. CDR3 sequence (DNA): TGCAGTGCTAGTTTCTCGGTGACAGGGGTTGGGAATGAGCAGTTCTTC.

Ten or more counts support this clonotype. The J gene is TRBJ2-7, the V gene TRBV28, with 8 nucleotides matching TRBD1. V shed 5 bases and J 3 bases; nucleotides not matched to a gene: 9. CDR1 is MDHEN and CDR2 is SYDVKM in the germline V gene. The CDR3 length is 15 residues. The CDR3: CASSPPDRVNYEQYF. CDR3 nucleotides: TGTGCCAGCAGTCCCCCGGACAGGGTCAACTACGAGCAGTACTTC.

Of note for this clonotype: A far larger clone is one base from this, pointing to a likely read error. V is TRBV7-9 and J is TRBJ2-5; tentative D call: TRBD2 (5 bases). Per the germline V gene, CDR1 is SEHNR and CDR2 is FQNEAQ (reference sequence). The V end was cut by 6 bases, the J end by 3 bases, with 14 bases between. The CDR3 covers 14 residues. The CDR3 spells CASSSLSGEETQYF. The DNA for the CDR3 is TGTGCCAGCAGTTCTCTGAGCGGCGAAGAGACCCAGTACTTC.

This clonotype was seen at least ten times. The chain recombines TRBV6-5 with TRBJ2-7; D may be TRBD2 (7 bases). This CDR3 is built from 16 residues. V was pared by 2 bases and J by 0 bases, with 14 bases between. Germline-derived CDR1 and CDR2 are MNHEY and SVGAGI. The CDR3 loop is CASSYGGARSSYEQYF. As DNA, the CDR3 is TGTGCCAGCAGTTACGGGGGGGCTAGGAGCTCCTACGAGCAGTACTTC.

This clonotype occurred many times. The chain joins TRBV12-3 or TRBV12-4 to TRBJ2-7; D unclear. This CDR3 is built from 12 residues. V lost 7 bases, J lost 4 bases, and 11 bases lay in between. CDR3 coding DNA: TGTGCCAGCACCCCCAAAGTTTACGAGCAGTACTTC. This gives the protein CASTPKVYEQYF.